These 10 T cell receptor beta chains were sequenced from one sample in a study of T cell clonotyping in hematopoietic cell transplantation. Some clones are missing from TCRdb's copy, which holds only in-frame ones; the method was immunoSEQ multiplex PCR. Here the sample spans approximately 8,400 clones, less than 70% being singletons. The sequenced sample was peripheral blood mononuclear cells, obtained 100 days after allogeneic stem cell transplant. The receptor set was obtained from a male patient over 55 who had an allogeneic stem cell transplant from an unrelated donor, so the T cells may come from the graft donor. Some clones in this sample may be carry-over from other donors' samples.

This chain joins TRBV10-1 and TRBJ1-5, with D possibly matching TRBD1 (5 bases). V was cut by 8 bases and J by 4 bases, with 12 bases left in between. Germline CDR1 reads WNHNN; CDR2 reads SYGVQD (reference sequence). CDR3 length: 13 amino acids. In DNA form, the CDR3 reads TGCGCCAGCGCCAGGGACGGTAATCAGCCCCAGCATTTT. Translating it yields CASARDGNQPQHF.

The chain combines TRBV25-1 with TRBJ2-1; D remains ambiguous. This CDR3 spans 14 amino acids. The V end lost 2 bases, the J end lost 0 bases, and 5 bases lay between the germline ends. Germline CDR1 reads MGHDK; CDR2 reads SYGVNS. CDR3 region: CASSEESSYNEQFF. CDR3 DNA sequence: TGTGCCAGCAGTGAAGAGAGCTCCTACAATGAGCAGTTCTTC.

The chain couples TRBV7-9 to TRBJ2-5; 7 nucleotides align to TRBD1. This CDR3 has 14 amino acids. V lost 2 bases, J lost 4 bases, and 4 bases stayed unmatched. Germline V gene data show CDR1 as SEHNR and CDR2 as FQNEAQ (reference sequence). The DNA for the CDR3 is TGTGCCAGCAGCTTATCGGCAGGGGGAGAGACCCAGTACTTC. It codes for CASSLSAGGETQYF.

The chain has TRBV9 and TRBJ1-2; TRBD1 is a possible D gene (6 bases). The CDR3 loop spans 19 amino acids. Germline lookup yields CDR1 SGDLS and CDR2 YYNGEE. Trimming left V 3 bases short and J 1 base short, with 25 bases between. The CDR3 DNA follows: TGTGCCAGCAGCGCCTATACAGGCGTAGGGGGGAAATATAACTATGGCTACACCTTC. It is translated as CASSAYTGVGGKYNYGYTF.

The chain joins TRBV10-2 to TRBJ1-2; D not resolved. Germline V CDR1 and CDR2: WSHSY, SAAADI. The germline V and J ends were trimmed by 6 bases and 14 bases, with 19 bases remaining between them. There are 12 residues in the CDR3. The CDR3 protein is CASSAWADSGTF. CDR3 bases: TGCGCCAGCAGCGCTTGGGCAGATTCGGGTACCTTC.

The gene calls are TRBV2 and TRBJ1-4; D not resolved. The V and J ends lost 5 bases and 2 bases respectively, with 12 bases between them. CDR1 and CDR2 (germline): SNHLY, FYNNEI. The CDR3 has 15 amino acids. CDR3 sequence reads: CASSYLLGTNEKLFF. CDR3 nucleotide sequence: TGTGCCAGCAGTTACCTTCTGGGGACTAATGAAAAACTGTTTTTT.

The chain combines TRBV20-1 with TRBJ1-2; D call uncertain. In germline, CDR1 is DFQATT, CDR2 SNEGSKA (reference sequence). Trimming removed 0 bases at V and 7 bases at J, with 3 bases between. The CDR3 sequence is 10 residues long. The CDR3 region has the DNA TGCAGTGCTAGAGAGGGTGGCTACACCTTC. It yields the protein CSAREGGYTF.

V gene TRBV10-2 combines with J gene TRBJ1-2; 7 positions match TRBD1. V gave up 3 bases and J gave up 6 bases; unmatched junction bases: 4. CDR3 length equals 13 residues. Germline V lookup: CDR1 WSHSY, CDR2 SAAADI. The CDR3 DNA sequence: TGCGCCAGCAGTGACGAGACAGGGCATGGCTACACCTTC. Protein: CASSDETGHGYTF.

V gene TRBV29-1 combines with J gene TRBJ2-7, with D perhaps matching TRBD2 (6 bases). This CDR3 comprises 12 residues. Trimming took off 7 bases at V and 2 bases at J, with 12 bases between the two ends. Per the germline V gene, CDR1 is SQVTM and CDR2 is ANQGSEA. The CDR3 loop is CSAQGGPYEQYF. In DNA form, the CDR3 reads TGCAGCGCTCAGGGAGGCCCCTACGAGCAGTACTTC.

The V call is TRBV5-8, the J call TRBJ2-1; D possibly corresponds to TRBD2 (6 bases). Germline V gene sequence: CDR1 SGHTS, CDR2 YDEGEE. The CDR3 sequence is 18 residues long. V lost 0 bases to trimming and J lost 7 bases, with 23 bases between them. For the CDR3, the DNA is TGTGCCAGCAGCTTGGAGCCTAGCAAGCGGGCCAGGATAAATGAGCAGTTCTTC. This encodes CASSLEPSKRARINEQFF.